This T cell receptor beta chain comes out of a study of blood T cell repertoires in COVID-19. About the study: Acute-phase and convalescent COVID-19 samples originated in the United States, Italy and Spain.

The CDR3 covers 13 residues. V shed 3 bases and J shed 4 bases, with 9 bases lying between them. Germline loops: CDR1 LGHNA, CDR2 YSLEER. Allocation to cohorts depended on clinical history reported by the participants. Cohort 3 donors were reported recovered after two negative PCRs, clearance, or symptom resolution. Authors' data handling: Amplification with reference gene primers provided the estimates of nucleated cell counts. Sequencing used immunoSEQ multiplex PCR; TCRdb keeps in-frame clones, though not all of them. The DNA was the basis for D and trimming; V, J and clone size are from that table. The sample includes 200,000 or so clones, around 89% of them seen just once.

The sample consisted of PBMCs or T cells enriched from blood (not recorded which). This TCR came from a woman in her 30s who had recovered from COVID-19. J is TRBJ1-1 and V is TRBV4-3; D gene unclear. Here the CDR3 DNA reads TGCGCCAGCAGCCACGGTGAGGCCACTGAAGCTTTCTTT. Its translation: CASSHGEATEAFF.